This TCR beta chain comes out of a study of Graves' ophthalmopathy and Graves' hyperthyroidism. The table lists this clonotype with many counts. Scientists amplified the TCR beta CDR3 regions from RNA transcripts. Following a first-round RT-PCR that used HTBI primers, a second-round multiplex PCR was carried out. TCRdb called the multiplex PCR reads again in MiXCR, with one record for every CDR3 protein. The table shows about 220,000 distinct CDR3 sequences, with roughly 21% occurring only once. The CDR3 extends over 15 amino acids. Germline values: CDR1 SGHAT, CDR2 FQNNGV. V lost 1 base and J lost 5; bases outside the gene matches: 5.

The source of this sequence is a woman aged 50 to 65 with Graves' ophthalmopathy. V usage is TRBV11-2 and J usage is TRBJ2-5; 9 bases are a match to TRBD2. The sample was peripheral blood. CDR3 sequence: CASSLGISGSETQYF. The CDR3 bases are TGTGCCAGCAGCTTAGGTATTAGCGGGAGTGAGACCCAGTACTTC.